The following is a TCR beta chain sequence with its context. The antigen remains undetermined. This CDR3 contains 15 residues. Germline V gene lookup returns CDR1 SGDLS and CDR2 YYNGEE. The germline V and J ends were trimmed by 0 bases and 4 bases, with 11 bases remaining between them. Repertoires were generated with immunoSEQ multiplex PCR, while TCRdb's copy carries only in-frame clones and drops some. The table lists around 41,000 clones, 90% of them singletons. This sample was taken from a study of brain T cells in children with intractable seizures. Study-level points and caveats: Only CDR3 sequence similarity suggested viral specificity, without known HCMV serostatus. Pre-surgery blood may have been undersampled, hiding some clones.

Sequencing was limited to surgery cases with top T cell transcript signatures in brain tissue. Before surgery, patients took at least one anti-epileptic drug. The clonotype originates from a girl aged 2 to 10 with tuberous sclerosis and intractable seizures. The sequences come from peripheral blood, collected at surgery. This chain uses TRBV9 with TRBJ1-3; no definite D call. CDR3 sequence (DNA): TGTGCCAGCAGCGTAGAATCAGTTTTCGGAAACACCATATATTTT. Protein sequence: CASSVESVFGNTIYF.